These 17 T cell receptor beta chains came from one sample sequenced in a study of T cells in Graves' hyperthyroidism and ophthalmopathy. RNA transcripts yielded amplified TCR beta CDR3 regions. With the HTBI primer set, the TCR CDR3 went through a first round of RT-PCR. TCRdb called the multiplex PCR reads again in MiXCR, with one record for every CDR3 protein. The sample lists about 500,000 distinct CDR3 sequences, around 17% occurring once. The specimen was blood. The receptor source for this set is a woman aged 18-35 years with Graves' hyperthyroidism.

This clonotype showed up many times. The chain couples TRBV24-1 to TRBJ2-1, with TRBD1 as a possible D gene (6 bases). Trimming shortened V by 6 bases and J by 9 bases, and 17 bases separated the two germline ends. Germline lookup yields CDR1 KGHDR and CDR2 SFDVKD. This CDR3 region has 14 residues. The CDR3 nucleotides read TGTGCCACCAGTAATAAATACAGGGTGGGTGAGCAGTTCTTC. Residues: CATSNKYRVGEQFF.

The CDR3 sequence is CASKGDAFSGELFF. The CDR3 DNA reads as TGCGCCAGCAAGGGGGATGCGTTTTCGGGGGAGCTGTTTTTT. The V and J genes are TRBV10-1 and TRBJ2-2; possible D gene TRBD1, 6 bases. With 7 bases removed from V and 8 bases from J, the gap between germline ends came to 17 bases. The germline gives CDR1 WNHNN, CDR2 SYGVQD (reference sequence). There are 14 residues in the CDR3.

In this sample, this clonotype turned up a few times. The rearrangement uses TRBV15 and TRBJ1-3, with D hard to call. The length of the CDR3 is 14 residues. The V end lost 3 bases, the J end lost 0 bases, and 6 bases lay between the germline ends. Germline V gives CDR1 LNHNV, CDR2 YYDKDF (reference sequence). As DNA, the CDR3 is TGTGCCACCAGCAGGGCAAGCTCTGGAAACACCATATATTTT. Translated, it gives CATSRASSGNTIYF.

The sample holds many counts of this clonotype. This chain joins TRBV5-5 and TRBJ1-6; no firm D call. The CDR3 is made up of 16 amino acids. Germline assignment: CDR1 SGHKS and CDR2 YYEKEE (reference sequence). The ends were cut back, 0 bases at V and 7 bases at J, with 14 bases in the middle. The CDR3 reads CASSLGPNPGNSPLHF. CDR3 sequence (DNA): TGTGCCAGCAGCTTGGGTCCTAACCCCGGCAATTCACCCCTCCACTTT.

The J gene is TRBJ1-4, the V gene TRBV10-3, with D uncertain. CDR1 ENHRY and CDR2 SYGVKD come from the germline V gene. The CDR3 covers 15 residues. The V end lost 2 bases, the J end lost 6 bases, and 13 bases lay between the germline ends. The CDR3 spells CAISEPNAGYEKLFF. For the CDR3, the DNA is TGTGCCATCAGTGAGCCCAACGCGGGTTATGAAAAACTGTTTTTT.

This clonotype was seen repeatedly, ten times or more. This sequence joins TRBV7-8 and TRBJ2-7; a weak D match, TRBD1 (6 bases). V lost 5 bases, J lost 9 bases, and 17 bases lay in between. The CDR3 length is 13 residues. Germline V lookup: CDR1 SGHVS, CDR2 FQNEAQ. The CDR3 loop reads CASSPGLKQGQYF. The CDR3, as DNA: TGTGCCAGCAGCCCCGGTCTGAAACAGGGGCAGTACTTC.

The chain couples TRBV4-3 to TRBJ2-1, with 10 bases identical to TRBD1. The ends lost 1 base at V and 2 bases at J; junction bases unmatched: 5. Germline CDR1 is LGHNA and CDR2 is YSLEER. This CDR3 spans 17 amino acids. CDR3 DNA: TGCGCCAGCAGCCAAGGGGACAGGGGTCTACCCTACAATGAGCAGTTCTTC. Translation gives CASSQGDRGLPYNEQFF.

This rearrangement joins TRBV5-1 to TRBJ2-2, with 9 bases aligning to TRBD1. Trimming at V came to 4 bases and at J to 5 bases, leaving 3 bases not matched to a gene. The CDR3 has 14 residues. The germline gives CDR1 SGHRS, CDR2 YFSETQ. The CDR3 loop is CASSGTGLTGELFF. DNA for the CDR3: TGCGCCAGCAGCGGGACAGGGTTAACCGGGGAGCTGTTTTTT.

This clonotype was seen repeatedly, ten times or more. The V gene is TRBV14, the J gene TRBJ2-1; TRBD2 is a possible D gene (5 bases). This CDR3 spans 14 amino acids. CDR1 SGHDN and CDR2 FVKESK come from the germline V gene. V lost 0 bases and J 6 bases, leaving 9 bases between the germline ends. This CDR3 reads CASSQDWTRNEQFF. The CDR3 DNA reads as TGTGCCAGCAGCCAAGATTGGACTCGCAATGAGCAGTTCTTC.

This clonotype was seen ten or more times. The rearrangement joins TRBV25-1 to TRBJ2-7, with TRBD2 identical over 11 bases. CDR1 and CDR2 from the germline V gene are MGHDK and SYGVNS. The ends lost 10 bases at V and 3 bases at J; junction bases unmatched: 17. The CDR3 runs to 17 residues. For the CDR3, the DNA is TGTGCCACCGAGGGGGGGACTAGCGGCTCTCGGGTCTACGAGCAGTACTTC. Encoded protein: CATEGGTSGSRVYEQYF.

This clonotype was seen more than once but under ten times. This chain links TRBV12-3 or TRBV12-4 with TRBJ2-7; D may be TRBD1 (5 bases). The CDR3 sequence is 14 residues long. The V end lost 5 bases, the J end lost 5 bases, and 16 bases lay between the germline ends. The CDR3 region has the DNA TGTGCCAGCAGTCCCCCGTCCAGGGTCCACGAGCAGTACTTC. Amino acid sequence: CASSPPSRVHEQYF.

This clonotype came up many times. The chain links TRBV11-2 to TRBJ1-2, with D possibly being TRBD1 (6 bases). Trimming stripped 5 bases from V and 3 bases from J, with 13 bases between. The germline CDR1 and CDR2 sequences are SGHAT and FQNNGV. The CDR3 is 14 amino acids. The CDR3 nucleotides read TGTGCCAGCAGCCGACTACAGGGTGACTATGGCTACACCTTC. Protein product: CASSRLQGDYGYTF.

The chain combines TRBV7-2 with TRBJ2-1, with 8 positions matching TRBD2. Germline-derived CDR1 and CDR2 are SGHTA and FQGNSA. With 2 bases clipped from V and 2 bases from J, the junction kept 5 bases outside the gene matches. The CDR3 is made up of 16 amino acids. This CDR3 reads CASSLIGRAAYNEQFF. CDR3 nucleotide sequence: TGTGCCAGCAGCTTAATCGGGAGGGCCGCCTACAATGAGCAGTTCTTC.

This clonotype appeared many times. The genes are TRBV5-5 and TRBJ2-3, with unresolved D. CDR1 and CDR2 from the germline V gene are SGHKS and YYEKEE (reference sequence). V lost 2 bases, J lost 4 bases, and 11 bases lay in between. This CDR3 is 14 amino acids long. The CDR3 DNA reads as TGTGCCAGCAGCTTCACAATGGCGGCAGATACGCAGTATTTT. Translation: CASSFTMAADTQYF.

This clonotype has ten or more counts. The rearrangement links TRBV20-1 to TRBJ1-1, with 9 bases that match TRBD1. The CDR3 is made up of 16 amino acids. The V gene's germline CDR1 is DFQATT and CDR2 SNEGSKA (reference sequence). With V trimmed by 6 bases and J by 0 bases, 11 bases remained unmatched. The CDR3 nucleotides are TGCAGTGCCCAACCCCTTAGGGACAGGGTGAACACTGAAGCTTTCTTT. It yields the protein CSAQPLRDRVNTEAFF.

In its sample, this clonotype was seen a few times. The chain links TRBV12-3 or TRBV12-4 to TRBJ1-5; D remains ambiguous. The length of the CDR3 is 14 residues. V lost 3 bases and J 3 bases, leaving 9 bases between the germline ends. This CDR3 reads CASSFPGSNQPQHF. The CDR3 DNA is TGTGCCAGCAGTTTTCCGGGATCCAATCAGCCCCAGCATTTT.

This chain connects TRBV7-9 to TRBJ2-3; 9 bases align to TRBD2. Germline CDR1 reads SEHNR; CDR2 reads FQNEAQ (reference sequence). The CDR3 runs to 17 residues. The J segment lost 4 bases and the V segment lost 1 base, leaving 9 bases of the junction unmatched. CDR3 coding DNA: TGTGCCAGCAGCTTAGGCTTTAGCGGGGGAGGCTCAGATACGCAGTATTTT. Its protein is CASSLGFSGGGSDTQYF.